Below, one T cell receptor (beta chain) is given with its context. The data are from a study of T cell changes during pregnancy in multiple sclerosis. CDR1 MNHNY and CDR2 SVGAGI come from the germline V gene (reference sequence). J lost 5 bases, V lost 6 bases, and 9 bases had no gene match. This CDR3 has 14 amino acids. Libraries were prepared by immunoSEQ multiplex PCR; TCRdb keeps only in-frame clonotypes and omits some of them. This sample has approximately 46,000 clones, with about nine tenths found just once. This receptor was identified in a female donor with multiple sclerosis, enrolled in a pregnancy study. The sample here was CD8+ T cells from peripheral blood mononuclear cells, taken after pregnancy. This chain links TRBV6-6 with TRBJ1-2; TRBD1 aligns across 7 bases. Here the CDR3 reads CASSYVGTEYGYTF. The CDR3 nucleotides read TGTGCCAGCAGCTATGTGGGGACAGAATATGGCTACACCTTC.